These 4 T cell receptor beta chains share one sample of origin, sequenced in a study of cytomegalovirus exposure and HLA in healthy donors. The primer mix had 60 Vbeta and 13 Jbeta primers. The table came from immunoSEQ multiplex PCR; TCRdb's copy has only in-frame clones and leaves some out. The repertoire consists of 120,000 or so clones, with 80% occurring once and the leading ten covering 7.5% to 9.5%. The sequenced material came from PBMCs. The source is a young man in good health and CMV-seropositive.

J is TRBJ1-5 and V is TRBV6-1, with 8 bases fitting TRBD1. The germline V gene encodes CDR1 MNHNS and CDR2 SASEGT. CDR3 length: 13 amino acids. After removal of 3 bases from V and 11 bases from J, the junction contained 6 bases not matched to a gene. The CDR3 DNA reads as TGTGCCAGCAGTGACGGACAGGGTCTGGCCCAGCATTTT. Encoded protein: CASSDGQGLAQHF.

J is TRBJ2-1 and V is TRBV25-1; D gene ambiguous. The CDR3 covers 15 residues. The germline V and J ends were trimmed by 1 base and 0 bases, with 7 bases remaining between them. The germline CDR1 and CDR2 sequences are MGHDK and SYGVNS. CDR3 protein: CASSESRSSYNEQFF. The CDR3 bases are TGTGCCAGCAGTGAATCTAGGAGCTCCTACAATGAGCAGTTCTTC. The full variable domain, rest sourced from reference TRBV25-1 and TRBJ2-1, is EADIYQTPRYLVIGTGKKITLECSQTMGHDKMYWYQQDPGMELHLIHYSYGVNSTEKGDLSSESTVSRIRTEHFPLTLESARPSHTSQYLCASSESRSSYNEQFFGPGTRLTVL.

This clone was detected a few times. This chain's CDR3 is CASTLGQSNTGELFF. DNA of the CDR3: TGTGCCAGCACCCTGGGACAGTCGAACACCGGGGAGCTGTTTTTT. V and J are TRBV6-6 and TRBJ2-2, with 7 bases matching TRBD1. In germline, CDR1 is MNHNY, CDR2 SVGAGI (reference sequence). CDR3 length equals 15 residues. V shed 7 bases, J shed 0 bases, and the junction held 5 bases outside the gene matches.

The chain is built from TRBV18 and TRBJ1-4, with 8 nucleotides matching TRBD1. The germline V gene encodes CDR1 KGHSH and CDR2 LQKENI. This CDR3 is built from 17 residues. The trim removed 2 bases at V and 4 bases at J, leaving 9 bases unmatched. CDR3 nucleotides: TGTGCCAGCTCACCAGGTTCTCCCGGACAGGGTAATGAAAAACTGTTTTTT. Its translation is CASSPGSPGQGNEKLFF.